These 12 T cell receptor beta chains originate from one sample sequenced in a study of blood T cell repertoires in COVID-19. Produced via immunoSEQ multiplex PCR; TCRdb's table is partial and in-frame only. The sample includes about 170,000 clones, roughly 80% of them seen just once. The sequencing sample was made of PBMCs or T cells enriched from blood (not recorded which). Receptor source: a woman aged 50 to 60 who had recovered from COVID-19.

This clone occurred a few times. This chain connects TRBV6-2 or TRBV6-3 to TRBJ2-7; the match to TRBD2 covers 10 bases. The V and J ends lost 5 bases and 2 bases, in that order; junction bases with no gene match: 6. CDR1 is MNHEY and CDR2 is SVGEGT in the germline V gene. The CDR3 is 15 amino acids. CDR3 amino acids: CASSDGLAETYEQYV. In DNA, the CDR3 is TGTGCCAGCAGTGACGGACTAGCGGAGACCTACGAGCAGTACGTC.

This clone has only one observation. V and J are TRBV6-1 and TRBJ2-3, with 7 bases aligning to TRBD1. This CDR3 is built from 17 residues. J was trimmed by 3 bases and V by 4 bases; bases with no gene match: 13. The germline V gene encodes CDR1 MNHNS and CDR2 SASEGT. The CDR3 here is CASSGPGTVGPTDTQYF. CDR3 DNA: TGTGCCAGCAGTGGTCCCGGGACAGTTGGCCCTACAGATACGCAGTATTTT.

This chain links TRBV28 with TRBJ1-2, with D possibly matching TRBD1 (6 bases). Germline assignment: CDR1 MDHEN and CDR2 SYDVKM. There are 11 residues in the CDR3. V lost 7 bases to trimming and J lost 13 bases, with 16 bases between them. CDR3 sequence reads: CASIAWGRLTF. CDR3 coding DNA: TGTGCCAGCATAGCGTGGGGGCGCCTCACCTTC.

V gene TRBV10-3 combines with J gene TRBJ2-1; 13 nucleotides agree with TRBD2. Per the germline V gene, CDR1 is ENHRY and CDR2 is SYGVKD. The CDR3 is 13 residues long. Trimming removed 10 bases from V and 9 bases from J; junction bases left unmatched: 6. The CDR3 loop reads CATSRTSGSEQFF. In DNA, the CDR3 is TGTGCCACCTCTAGGACTAGCGGGAGTGAGCAGTTCTTC.

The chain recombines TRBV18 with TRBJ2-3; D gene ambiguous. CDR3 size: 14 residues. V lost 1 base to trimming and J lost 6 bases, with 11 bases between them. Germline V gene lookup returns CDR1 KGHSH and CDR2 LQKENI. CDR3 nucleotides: TGTGCCAGCTCACCACTTCCCCCTCCGGATACGCAGTATTTT. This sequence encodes CASSPLPPPDTQYF.

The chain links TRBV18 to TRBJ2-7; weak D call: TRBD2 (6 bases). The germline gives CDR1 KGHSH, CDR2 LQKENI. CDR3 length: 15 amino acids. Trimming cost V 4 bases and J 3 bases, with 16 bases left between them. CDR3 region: CASSQGGSGVYEQYV. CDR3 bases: TGTGCCAGCTCACAGGGAGGTAGCGGAGTCTACGAGCAGTACGTC.

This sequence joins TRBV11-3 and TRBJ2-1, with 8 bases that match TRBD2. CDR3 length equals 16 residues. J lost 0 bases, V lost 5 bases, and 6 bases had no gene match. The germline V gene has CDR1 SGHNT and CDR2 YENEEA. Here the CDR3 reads CASSRHTSGSYNEQFF. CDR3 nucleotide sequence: TGTGCCAGCAGCCGACACACTAGCGGCTCCTACAATGAGCAGTTCTTC.

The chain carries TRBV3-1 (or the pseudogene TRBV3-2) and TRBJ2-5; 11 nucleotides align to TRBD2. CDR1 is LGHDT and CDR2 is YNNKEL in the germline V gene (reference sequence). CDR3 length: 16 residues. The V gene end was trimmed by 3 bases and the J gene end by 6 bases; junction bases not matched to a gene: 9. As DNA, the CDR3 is TGTGCCAGCAGCCAGACTAGCGGGATGATCATGAAGACCCAGTACTTC. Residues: CASSQTSGMIMKTQYF.

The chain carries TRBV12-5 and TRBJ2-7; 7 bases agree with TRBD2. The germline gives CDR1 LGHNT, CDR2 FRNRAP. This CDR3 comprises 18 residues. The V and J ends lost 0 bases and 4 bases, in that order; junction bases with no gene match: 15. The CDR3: CASGLVLWAAGDGYEQYV. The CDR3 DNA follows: TGTGCTAGTGGTTTGGTGCTCTGGGCGGCGGGGGATGGTTACGAGCAGTACGTC.

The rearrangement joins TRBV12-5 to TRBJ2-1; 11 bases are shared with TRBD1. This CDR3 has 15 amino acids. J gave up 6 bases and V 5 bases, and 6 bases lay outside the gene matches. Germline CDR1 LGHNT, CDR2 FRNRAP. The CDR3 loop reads CASGLWTGGFNEQFF. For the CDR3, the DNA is TGTGCTAGTGGTCTCTGGACAGGGGGCTTCAATGAGCAGTTCTTC.

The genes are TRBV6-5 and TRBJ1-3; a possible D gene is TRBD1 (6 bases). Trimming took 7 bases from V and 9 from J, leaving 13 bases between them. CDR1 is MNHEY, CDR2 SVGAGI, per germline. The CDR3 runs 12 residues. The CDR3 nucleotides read TGTGCCAGCACCCCGGACAGTTTCACCATATATTTT. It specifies CASTPDSFTIYF.

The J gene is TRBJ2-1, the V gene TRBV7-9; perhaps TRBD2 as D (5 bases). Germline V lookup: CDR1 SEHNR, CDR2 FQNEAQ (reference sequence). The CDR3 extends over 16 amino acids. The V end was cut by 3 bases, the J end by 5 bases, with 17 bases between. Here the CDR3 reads CASSFSRAGPNNEQFF. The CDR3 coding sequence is TGTGCCAGCAGCTTTTCGAGGGCAGGACCAAACAATGAGCAGTTCTTC.